This T cell receptor (beta chain) was sequenced for a study of cytotoxic CD8 clonotypes in ibrutinib-treated CLL. The study, taken as a whole, reports: The study found public clonotypes uncommon, contracting or stable on treatment.

This CDR3 has 12 residues. Germline assignment: CDR1 SQVTM and CDR2 ANQGSEA. V lost 3 bases and J lost 4, with 8 bases in between. Only in-frame clones appear in the TCRdb table, and some are missing; sequencing was by immunoSEQ multiplex PCR. The sample holds approximately 23,000 clones, around 80% seen once. In the case of this clone: Its antigen remains unknown.

The chain has TRBV29-1 and TRBJ2-3, with no clear D. Sample: PBMCs, taken before ibrutinib treatment. The origin of this receptor is a human donor with chronic lymphocytic leukemia. DNA of the CDR3: TGCAGCGTTGACCCCGGCCCAGATACGCAGTATTTT. Amino acids: CSVDPGPDTQYF.